What follows are 31 T cell receptor beta chains derived from one specimen sequenced in a study of cytomegalovirus exposure and HLA in healthy donors. A multiplex PCR was run with 60 Vbeta primers and 13 Jbeta primers. TCRdb keeps only in-frame clones here, not all; method: immunoSEQ multiplex PCR. Among some 130,000 clones listed, about four fifths were seen once. The source material was PBMCs. The receptors shown here come from a human donor in good health.

The rearrangement uses TRBV7-9 and TRBJ2-4; TRBD1 matches at 11 bases. Unmatched junction bases numbered 3, after V lost 4 bases and J lost 10 bases. The CDR3 runs to 13 residues. Germline loops: CDR1 SEHNR, CDR2 FQNEAQ (reference sequence). CDR3 sequence: CASSSWDRGIQYF. The DNA for the CDR3 is TGTGCCAGCAGCTCCTGGGACAGGGGGATTCAGTACTTC.

This clone showed up just a few times. V gene TRBV19 combines with J gene TRBJ1-6; 9 nucleotides match TRBD1. Trimming removed 5 bases from V and 0 bases from J; junction bases left unmatched: 11. CDR3 length equals 19 residues. Germline values: CDR1 LNHDA, CDR2 SQIVND (reference sequence). The DNA of the CDR3 is TGTGCCAGTAGTTTCACAGGGGGCCTAAGAGGCTCCTATAATTCACCCCTCCACTTT. Translation gives CASSFTGGLRGSYNSPLHF.

The chain uses TRBV10-3 and TRBJ1-1, with D unclear. V gave up 4 bases and J gave up 1 base, with 4 bases separating them. The CDR3 runs 12 residues. Germline lookup yields CDR1 ENHRY and CDR2 SYGVKD. CDR3 DNA: TGTGCCATCAGTGGCGGGAACACTGAAGCTTTCTTT. Its translation is CAISGGNTEAFF.

The J gene is TRBJ2-7, the V gene TRBV11-2; TRBD1 might be the D (6 bases). Germline V lookup: CDR1 SGHAT, CDR2 FQNNGV. There are 13 residues in the CDR3. V was cut by 4 bases and J by 3 bases, with 10 bases left in between. CDR3 sequence reads: CASSSIRGYEQYF. CDR3 DNA: TGTGCCAGCAGCTCCATCAGGGGCTACGAGCAGTACTTC. Looking up the rest from reference TRBV11-2 and TRBJ2-7 gives the full variable domain: EAGVAQSPRYKIIEKRQSVAFWCNPISGHATLYWYQQILGQGPKLLIQFQNNGVVDDSQLPKDRFSAERLKGVDSTLKIQPAKLEDSAVYLCASSSIRGYEQYFGPGTRLTVT.

The CDR3 is CASSEGLAGGMNEQFF. The CDR3 nucleotides are TGTGCCAGCAGTGAGGGACTAGCGGGGGGTATGAATGAGCAGTTCTTC. This chain joins TRBV6-1 and TRBJ2-1; 15 nucleotides match TRBD2. J was trimmed by 7 bases and V by 3 bases; bases with no gene match: 4. Germline V gene data show CDR1 as MNHNS and CDR2 as SASEGT. This CDR3 is 16 amino acids long.

The count of this clone is one. The chain is built from TRBV5-1 and TRBJ1-3; TRBD1 is a possible D gene (6 bases). The CDR3 has 16 residues. CDR1 SGHRS and CDR2 YFSETQ come from the germline V gene. Trimming left V 0 bases short and J 0 bases short, with 10 bases between. CDR3 amino acids: CASSLADRPSGNTIYF. CDR3 DNA sequence: TGCGCCAGCAGCTTGGCGGACAGACCCTCTGGAAACACCATATATTTT.

The chain combines TRBV11-2 with TRBJ2-1, with a weak D call TRBD2 (6 bases). The CDR3 extends over 17 amino acids. Trimming took off 0 bases at V and 4 bases at J, with 16 bases between the two ends. In germline, CDR1 is SGHAT, CDR2 FQNNGV. The CDR3 sequence: CASSLDHGGNPYNEQFF. The CDR3 nucleotides are TGTGCCAGCAGCTTAGATCACGGGGGAAACCCATACAATGAGCAGTTCTTC.

This clone showed up just a few times. V gene TRBV27 combines with J gene TRBJ1-5; D not resolved. Germline CDR1 reads MNHEY; CDR2 reads SMNVEV (reference sequence). The CDR3 spans 14 residues. V lost 7 bases to trimming and J lost 6 bases, with 16 bases between them. CDR3 coding DNA: TGTGCCAGCATGGCCGGGGTGGGATTTCAGCCCCAGCATTTT. Translated: CASMAGVGFQPQHF.

The rearrangement joins TRBV2 to TRBJ2-7, with a possible D match to TRBD1 (6 bases). Germline loops: CDR1 SNHLY, CDR2 FYNNEI. This CDR3 contains 15 residues. Trimming shortened V by 1 base and J by 5 bases, and 15 bases separated the two germline ends. Here the CDR3 reads CASSEGTAWSHEQYF. As DNA, the CDR3 is TGTGCCAGCAGTGAAGGGACAGCTTGGAGCCACGAGCAGTACTTC.

This chain links TRBV6-1 with TRBJ1-2, with 9 bases lining up with TRBD1. From germline, CDR1 is MNHNS and CDR2 SASEGT. Trimming cost V 6 bases and J 8 bases; bases outside gene matches: 13. The CDR3 consists of 15 residues. The CDR3 sequence: CASRFEQGAGGGYTF. The CDR3 DNA reads TGTGCCAGCAGATTTGAACAGGGGGCCGGTGGCGGCTACACCTTC.

The chain uses TRBV19 and TRBJ1-2; TRBD1 matches at 10 bases. This CDR3 has 14 residues. Germline V lookup: CDR1 LNHDA, CDR2 SQIVND (reference sequence). V shed 5 bases and J 5 bases; nucleotides not matched to a gene: 5. CDR3 loop: CASSSGTGEYGYTF. CDR3 bases: TGTGCCAGTAGTTCCGGGACAGGGGAATATGGCTACACCTTC.

The V call is TRBV5-5, the J call TRBJ1-6; D possibly corresponds to TRBD1 (6 bases). Germline assignment: CDR1 SGHKS and CDR2 YYEKEE (reference sequence). The CDR3 totals 14 residues. V was trimmed by 0 bases and J by 10 bases, leaving 11 bases between them. CDR3 DNA: TGTGCCAGCAGCTTGGAGGGGGTTGTCTCACCCCTCCACTTT. Protein: CASSLEGVVSPLHF.

This clone occurred a few times. This rearrangement joins TRBV9 to TRBJ1-1; perhaps TRBD1 as D (6 bases). The CDR3 is 14 residues long. CDR1 and CDR2 from the germline V gene are SGDLS and YYNGEE. V was shortened by 0 bases and J by 2 bases, with 8 bases between the two germline ends. The chain's CDR3 is CASSVGTENTEAFF. The DNA for the CDR3 is TGTGCCAGCAGCGTAGGGACAGAAAACACTGAAGCTTTCTTT.

For this clone: The identical CDR3 is also encoded by other nucleotide sequences in the sample. The chain is built from TRBV2 and TRBJ2-3, with 9 positions matching TRBD1. The CDR3 is 14 amino acids. The germline gives CDR1 SNHLY, CDR2 FYNNEI. V trimming: 4 bases; J trimming: 6 bases; junction bases outside the gene matches: 5. This CDR3 is CASSVGQGVDTQYF. Written as DNA, the CDR3 is TGTGCCAGCAGTGTGGGACAGGGTGTGGATACGCAGTATTTT.

The chain recombines TRBV27 with TRBJ2-1; 10 bases map to TRBD1. Germline V CDR1 and CDR2: MNHEY, SMNVEV (reference sequence). The CDR3 spans 13 residues. The junction had 9 bases not matched to a gene; V was cut back by 10 bases and J by 9 bases. The CDR3 here is CATGRQGASEQFF. CDR3 DNA: TGTGCCACCGGGAGACAGGGGGCTAGTGAGCAGTTCTTC.

This chain links TRBV5-3 with TRBJ2-3, with D tentatively TRBD1 (6 bases). TRBV5-3 carries the ORF label, with uncertain function. The CDR3 contains 16 residues. V lost 3 bases to trimming and J lost 2 bases, with 16 bases between them. The CDR3 bases are TGTGCCAGAAGCTATGGGGACATTCCCCTCACAGATACGCAGTATTTT. It encodes CARSYGDIPLTDTQYF.

The chain uses TRBV7-2 and TRBJ1-2, with D possibly TRBD1 on 6 matching bases. Between the trimmed V and J ends, which lost 2 bases and 9 bases, there was a span of 19 bases. The germline CDR1 and CDR2 sequences are SGHTA and FQGNSA. The CDR3 extends over 15 amino acids. The CDR3 DNA is TGTGCCAGCAGCTTAAGCGGGGGCGTTTCCCTGAGCTACACCTTC. It is translated as CASSLSGGVSLSYTF.

This clone was observed a handful of times. The V gene is TRBV14, the J gene TRBJ1-1, with TRBD1 identical over 8 bases. V lost 4 bases, J lost 4 bases, and 5 bases stayed unmatched. The germline V gene encodes CDR1 SGHDN and CDR2 FVKESK. The CDR3 sequence is 14 residues long. The CDR3: CASSPQGVSTEAFF. Written as DNA, the CDR3 is TGTGCCAGCAGCCCACAGGGGGTGAGCACTGAAGCTTTCTTT.

Here the CDR3 reads CASGVWQGATGELFF. The CDR3 DNA sequence: TGTGCCAGCGGGGTTTGGCAGGGGGCGACTGGGGAGCTGTTTTTT. V is TRBV7-2 and J is TRBJ2-2; 8 bases fit TRBD1. This CDR3 is built from 15 residues. Germline V CDR1 and CDR2: SGHTA, FQGNSA. V dropped 8 bases and J dropped 8; count of bases not matched to a gene: 13.

The chain combines TRBV7-8 with TRBJ1-1; no firm D call. From germline, CDR1 is SGHVS and CDR2 FQNEAQ. Trimming took 2 bases from V and 3 from J, leaving 13 bases between them. The CDR3 covers 15 residues. The CDR3 loop reads CASSLYRTGDTEAFF. CDR3 nucleotides: TGTGCCAGCAGCTTATACCGCACCGGGGACACTGAAGCTTTCTTT.

The J gene is TRBJ2-4, the V gene TRBV11-2; possibly TRBD2 for D (5 bases). Germline CDR1 is SGHAT and CDR2 is FQNNGV. The CDR3 consists of 15 residues. Deletions cut 0 bases from V and 1 base from J, with 7 bases between. CDR3 nucleotide sequence: TGTGCCAGCAGCTTAGACGGGGTGGCCAAAAACATTCAGTACTTC. Translation: CASSLDGVAKNIQYF.

The CDR3 DNA is TGTGCCAGCGGGACTAGCGTCTACGAGCAGTACTTC. Amino acid sequence: CASGTSVYEQYF. The chain couples TRBV28 to TRBJ2-7, with TRBD2 matching 10 bases. This CDR3 has 12 residues. J was trimmed by 3 bases and V by 8 bases; bases with no gene match: 1. CDR1 and CDR2 (germline): MDHEN, SYDVKM.

This chain joins TRBV2 and TRBJ2-7; D perhaps matches TRBD2 (6 bases). CDR3 length equals 11 residues. Trimming removed 3 bases at V and 7 bases at J, with 7 bases between. Germline V CDR1 and CDR2: SNHLY, FYNNEI. The CDR3 sequence: CASSEEGEQYF. CDR3 bases: TGTGCCAGCAGTGAGGAGGGGGAGCAGTACTTC.

The genes are TRBV14 and TRBJ1-3, with D unresolved. The CDR3 loop spans 12 amino acids. In germline, CDR1 is SGHDN, CDR2 FVKESK. Deletions cut 3 bases from V and 10 bases from J, with 10 bases between. The CDR3 spells CASSHSAGTIYF. Written as DNA, the CDR3 is TGTGCCAGCAGCCATTCCGCGGGAACCATATATTTT. Variable domain in full (rest from reference TRBV14 and TRBJ1-3): EAGVTQFPSHSVIEKGQTVTLRCDPISGHDNLYWYRRVMGKEIKFLLHFVKESKQDESGMPNNRFLAERTGGTYSTLKVQPAELEDSGVYFCASSHSAGTIYFGEGSWLTVV.

This sequence joins TRBV5-6 and TRBJ1-3; D not resolved. The germline V and J ends were trimmed by 2 bases and 7 bases, with 4 bases remaining between them. This CDR3 has 11 amino acids. From germline, CDR1 is SGHDT and CDR2 YYEEEE. In DNA form, the CDR3 reads TGTGCCAGCAGCTTTGGCAACACCATATATTTT. Translated, it gives CASSFGNTIYF. Supplemented by reference TRBV5-6 and TRBJ1-3, the full variable domain reads DAGVTQSPTHLIKTRGQQVTLRCSPKSGHDTVSWYQQALGQGPQFIFQYYEEEERQRGNFPDRFSGHQFPNYSSELNVNALLLGDSALYLCASSFGNTIYFGEGSWLTVV.

This chain connects TRBV2 to TRBJ2-3; D uncertain. CDR3 length: 12 residues. CDR1 is SNHLY and CDR2 is FYNNEI in the germline V gene. V lost 11 bases and J 2 bases, leaving 11 bases between the germline ends. CDR3 loop: CARIQATDTQYF. The CDR3 DNA reads as TGTGCCCGAATCCAAGCCACAGATACGCAGTATTTT.

The CDR3 DNA is TGTGCCAGCAGTTGGGCGATAGATACGCAGTATTTT. This gives the protein CASSWAIDTQYF. The J gene is TRBJ2-3, the V gene TRBV6-1; D gene uncertain. This CDR3 has 12 residues. Germline CDR1 reads MNHNS; CDR2 reads SASEGT. The V and J ends lost 5 bases and 5 bases respectively, with 8 bases between them.

The rearrangement uses TRBV11-2 and TRBJ2-3; a weak D match, TRBD1 (5 bases). Trimming took off 1 base at V and 0 bases at J, with 8 bases between the two ends. The CDR3 loop spans 15 amino acids. Germline V lookup: CDR1 SGHAT, CDR2 FQNNGV. CDR3 protein: CASSLGGRSTDTQYF. For the CDR3, the DNA is TGTGCCAGCAGCTTAGGGGGCCGGAGCACAGATACGCAGTATTTT.

This clone was observed a few times. V and J are TRBV4-1 and TRBJ1-2, with 8 bases that match TRBD1. The CDR3 sequence is 13 residues long. Germline assignment: CDR1 MGHRA and CDR2 YSYEKL. V trimming: 6 bases; J trimming: 7 bases; junction bases outside the gene matches: 7. The CDR3 DNA sequence: TGCGCCAGCAGTCAACAGGGGGTTGGTGGCTACACCTTC. Its protein is CASSQQGVGGYTF.

The genes are TRBV29-1 and TRBJ2-1; D might be TRBD2 (5 bases). CDR3 length equals 16 residues. Trimming took 2 bases from V and 0 from J, leaving 14 bases between them. Germline V gives CDR1 SQVTM, CDR2 ANQGSEA. The CDR3 bases are TGCAGCGTTGAAACTCGTCTAGCCAGCTCCTACAATGAGCAGTTCTTC. It specifies CSVETRLASSYNEQFF.

V usage is TRBV5-3 and J usage is TRBJ1-2, with TRBD1 identical over 8 bases. TRBV5-3 is placed among ORFs of uncertain function. Trimming cost V 1 base and J 6 bases; bases outside gene matches: 14. This CDR3 has 17 amino acids. CDR3 sequence: CARSLIRTGILGNGYTF. The DNA of the CDR3 is TGTGCCAGAAGCTTGATCAGGACAGGGATTCTAGGGAATGGCTACACCTTC.